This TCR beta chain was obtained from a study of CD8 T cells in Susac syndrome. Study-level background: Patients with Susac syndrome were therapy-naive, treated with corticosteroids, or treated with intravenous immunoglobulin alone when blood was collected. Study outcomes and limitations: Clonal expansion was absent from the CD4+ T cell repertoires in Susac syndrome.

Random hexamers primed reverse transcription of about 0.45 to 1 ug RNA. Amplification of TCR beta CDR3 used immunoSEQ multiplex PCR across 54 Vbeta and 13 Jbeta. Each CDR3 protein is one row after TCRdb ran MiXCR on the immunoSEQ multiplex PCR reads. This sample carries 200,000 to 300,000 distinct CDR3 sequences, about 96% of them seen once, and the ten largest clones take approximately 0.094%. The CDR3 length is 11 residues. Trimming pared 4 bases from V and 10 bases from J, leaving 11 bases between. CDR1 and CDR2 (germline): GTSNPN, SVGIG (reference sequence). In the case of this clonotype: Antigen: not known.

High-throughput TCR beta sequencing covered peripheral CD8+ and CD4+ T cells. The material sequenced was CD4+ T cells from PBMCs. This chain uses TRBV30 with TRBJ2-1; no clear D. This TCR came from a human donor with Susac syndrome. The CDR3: CAWNKVREQFF. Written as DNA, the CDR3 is TGTGCCTGGAATAAGGTCCGGGAGCAGTTCTTC.